These 15 T cell receptor beta chains were all obtained from the same sample, sequenced in a study of T cells in Graves' hyperthyroidism and ophthalmopathy. Template material for amplifying TCR beta CDR3 regions consisted of RNA transcripts. An initial round of RT-PCR targeting the TCR CDR3 relied on the HTBI primer set. TCRdb reprocessed the multiplex PCR reads via MiXCR and lists one record per CDR3 protein. There are roughly 510,000 distinct CDR3 sequences in the sample; about 20% occur only once, and around 27% lies in the top ten. Sequenced input: blood. Receptor source: a man aged 18 to 29 with Graves' hyperthyroidism.

In this sample, this clonotype turned up many times. The chain uses TRBV6-1 and TRBJ2-5, with TRBD2 matching 8 bases. The germline CDR1 and CDR2 sequences are MNHNS and SASEGT. J was trimmed by 2 bases and V by 5 bases; bases with no gene match: 7. This CDR3 spans 15 amino acids. For the CDR3, the DNA is TGTGCCAGCAGTCCCGGGACTAGTCTACAAGAGACCCAGTACTTC. Residues: CASSPGTSLQETQYF.

This clonotype was seen many times. J is TRBJ2-7 and V is TRBV6-1; no reliable D call. Looked up from germline, CDR1 is MNHNS and CDR2 is SASEGT. V was cut by 1 base and J by 2 bases, with 9 bases left in between. The CDR3 sequence is 14 residues long. The CDR3 region is CASSEEDTAYEQYF. For the CDR3, the DNA is TGTGCCAGCAGTGAAGAAGACACTGCCTACGAGCAGTACTTC.

The chain uses TRBV30 and TRBJ1-3; 9 positions match TRBD1. This CDR3 spans 13 amino acids. V was clipped by 3 bases and J by 6 bases; unmatched bases: 3. Germline assignment: CDR1 GTSNPN and CDR2 SVGIG (reference sequence). This CDR3 reads CAWRTGGANTIYF. In DNA, the CDR3 is TGTGCCTGGAGAACAGGGGGCGCAAACACCATATATTTT.

This clonotype was seen at least ten times. V and J are TRBV10-3 and TRBJ2-2; TRBD2 aligns across 10 bases. The junction had 15 bases not matched to a gene; V was cut back by 10 bases and J by 4 bases. Germline V gene sequence: CDR1 ENHRY, CDR2 SYGVKD. This CDR3 contains 17 residues. CDR3 residues: CATRGASGGRGTGELFF. In DNA form, the CDR3 reads TGTGCCACCCGAGGAGCTAGCGGGGGCCGGGGCACCGGGGAGCTGTTTTTT.

This clonotype was recorded at least ten times. The V call is TRBV6-1, the J call TRBJ2-5; no definite D call. The V gene's germline CDR1 is MNHNS and CDR2 SASEGT. The CDR3 is made up of 15 amino acids. Trimming stripped 1 base from V and 0 bases from J, with 9 bases between. CDR3 amino acids: CASSEGTAYQETQYF. The CDR3 coding sequence is TGTGCCAGCAGTGAAGGAACAGCCTACCAAGAGACCCAGTACTTC.

The V gene is TRBV12-3 or TRBV12-4, the J gene TRBJ2-2; possibly TRBD1 for D (6 bases). The CDR3 runs to 16 residues. V gave up 7 bases and J gave up 6 bases, with 21 bases separating them. DNA for the CDR3: TGTGCCAGCACCTTGGGAAGGGCAGGGGTTCCCGGGGAGCTGTTTTTT. The encoded protein is CASTLGRAGVPGELFF.

This sequence joins TRBV10-3 and TRBJ2-7, with no clear D. V lost 6 bases and J 1 base, leaving 7 bases between the germline ends. The CDR3 length is 12 residues. Germline CDR1 and CDR2: ENHRY and SYGVKD. DNA of the CDR3: TGTGCCATCAGGACTTCATCCTACGAGCAGTACTTC. Its translation is CAIRTSSYEQYF.

The table lists this clonotype with many counts. The chain combines TRBV10-3 with TRBJ2-3, with TRBD2 identical over 7 bases. Trimming removed 5 bases from V and 3 bases from J; junction bases left unmatched: 5. The CDR3 extends over 14 amino acids. Germline CDR1 ENHRY, CDR2 SYGVKD. The CDR3: CAISRAGLTDTQYF. DNA of the CDR3: TGTGCCATCAGTAGAGCGGGGCTAACAGATACGCAGTATTTT.

The genes are TRBV6-2 or TRBV6-3 and TRBJ1-5, with D unresolved. The CDR3 has 13 amino acids. V shed 7 bases and J shed 4 bases, with 11 bases lying between them. Looked up from germline, CDR1 is MNHEY and CDR2 is SVGEGT. CDR3 region: CASTSWGNQPQHF. The CDR3 DNA reads as TGTGCCAGCACCTCGTGGGGAAATCAGCCCCAGCATTTT.

This clonotype was detected once. The chain joins TRBV2 to TRBJ2-7, with a tentative D call TRBD1 (5 bases). This CDR3 contains 14 residues. Germline V lookup: CDR1 SNHLY, CDR2 FYNNEI. With 3 bases removed from V and 2 bases from J, the gap between germline ends came to 11 bases. Written as DNA, the CDR3 is TGTGCCAGCAGTGACTATCCAGGGCCCTACGAGCAGTACTTC. It is translated as CASSDYPGPYEQYF.

In its sample, this clonotype was seen many times. The rearrangement links TRBV12-5 to TRBJ1-5; D call uncertain. This CDR3 contains 15 residues. Germline loops: CDR1 LGHNT, CDR2 FRNRAP. Trimming removed 2 bases at V and 2 bases at J, with 10 bases between. This CDR3 is CASGLRGEGNQPQHF. DNA for the CDR3: TGTGCTAGTGGTTTGAGAGGAGAGGGCAATCAGCCCCAGCATTTT.

This clonotype was seen many times. This CDR3 is CASSPVGSSQYF. The CDR3 coding sequence is TGCGCCAGCAGTCCTGTAGGATCCTCCCAGTACTTC. This rearrangement joins TRBV4-1 to TRBJ2-5; D unclear. V gave up 6 bases and J gave up 9 bases, with 14 bases separating them. The germline gives CDR1 MGHRA, CDR2 YSYEKL. The CDR3 contains 12 residues.

This clonotype was found many times. CDR3 protein: CASSYLSRGEQYF. The CDR3 region has the DNA TGTGCCAGCAGCTATCTCAGTAGGGGCGAGCAGTACTTC. This chain links TRBV5-5 with TRBJ2-7, with D possibly being TRBD1 (5 bases). The CDR3 sequence is 13 residues long. Trimming cost V 3 bases and J 6 bases, with 13 bases left between them. The germline CDR1 and CDR2 sequences are SGHKS and YYEKEE (reference sequence). Complete variable domain (other parts from reference TRBV5-5 and TRBJ2-7): DAGVTQSPTHLIKTRGQQVTLRCSPISGHKSVSWYQQVLGQGPQFIFQYYEKEERGRGNFPDRFSARQFPNYSSELNVNALLLGDSALYLCASSYLSRGEQYFGPGTRLTVT.

This clonotype has ten or more counts. V usage is TRBV12-3 or TRBV12-4 and J usage is TRBJ1-1; D is perhaps TRBD1 (5 bases). There are 14 residues in the CDR3. The V and J ends lost 5 bases and 8 bases respectively, with 18 bases between them. The CDR3, as DNA: TGTGCCAGCAGTCCCTTCGGGGGTCTGGGGGAAGCTTTCTTT. Encoded protein: CASSPFGGLGEAFF.

This clonotype was recorded a few times. The V gene is TRBV30, the J gene TRBJ1-1; 7 nucleotides line up with TRBD1. Germline V gene lookup returns CDR1 GTSNPN and CDR2 SVGIG (reference sequence). V was pared by 5 bases and J by 3 bases, with 3 bases of the junction left unmatched. The CDR3 length is 12 residues. The CDR3 sequence: CAWDREDTEAFF. The CDR3 DNA reads TGTGCCTGGGACAGGGAGGACACTGAAGCTTTCTTT.